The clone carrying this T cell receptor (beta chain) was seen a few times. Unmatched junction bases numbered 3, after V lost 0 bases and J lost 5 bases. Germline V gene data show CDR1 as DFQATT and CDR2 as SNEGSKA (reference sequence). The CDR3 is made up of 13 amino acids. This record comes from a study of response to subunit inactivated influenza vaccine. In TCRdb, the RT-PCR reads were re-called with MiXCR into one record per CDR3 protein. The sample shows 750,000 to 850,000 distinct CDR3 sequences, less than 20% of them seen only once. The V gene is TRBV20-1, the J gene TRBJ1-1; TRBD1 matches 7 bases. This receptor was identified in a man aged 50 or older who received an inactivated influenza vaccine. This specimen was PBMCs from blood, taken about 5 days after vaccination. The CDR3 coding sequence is TGCAGTGCTAGAGATACAGGGGAGACTGAAGCTTTCTTT. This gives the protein CSARDTGETEAFF.